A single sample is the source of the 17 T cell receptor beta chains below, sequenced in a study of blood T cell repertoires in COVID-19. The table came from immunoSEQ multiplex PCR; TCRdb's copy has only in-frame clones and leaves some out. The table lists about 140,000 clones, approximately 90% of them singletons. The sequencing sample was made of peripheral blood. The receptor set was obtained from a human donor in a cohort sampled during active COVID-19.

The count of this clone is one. In DNA form, the CDR3 reads TGTGCCAGCAGCCCACATCAGGGAATTGCCTACGAGCAGTACTTC. Amino acids: CASSPHQGIAYEQYF. The gene calls are TRBV7-9 and TRBJ2-7, with a weak D call TRBD1 (5 bases). This CDR3 spans 15 amino acids. V was pared by 5 bases and J by 2 bases, with 16 bases between. Germline CDR1 reads SEHNR; CDR2 reads FQNEAQ (reference sequence).

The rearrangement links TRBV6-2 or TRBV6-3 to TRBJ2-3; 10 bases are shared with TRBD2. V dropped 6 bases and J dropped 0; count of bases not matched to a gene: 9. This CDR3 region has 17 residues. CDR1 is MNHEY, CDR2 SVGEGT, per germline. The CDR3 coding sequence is TGTGCCAGCAGCTCCAGTCTAGCGGGGGAGAGCACAGATACGCAGTATTTT. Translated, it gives CASSSSLAGESTDTQYF.

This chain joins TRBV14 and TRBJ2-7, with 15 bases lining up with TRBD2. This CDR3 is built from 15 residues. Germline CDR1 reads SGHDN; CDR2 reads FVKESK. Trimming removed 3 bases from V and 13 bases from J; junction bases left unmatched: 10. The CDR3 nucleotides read TGTGCCAGCAGCCATCCCGGGACTAGCGGGGGGCCATACTACTTC. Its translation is CASSHPGTSGGPYYF.

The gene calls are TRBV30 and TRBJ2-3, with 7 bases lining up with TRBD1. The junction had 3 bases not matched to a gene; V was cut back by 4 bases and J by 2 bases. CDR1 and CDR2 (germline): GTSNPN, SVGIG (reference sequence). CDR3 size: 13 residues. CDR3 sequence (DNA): TGTGCCTGGAACAGGGGCTTCACAGATACGCAGTATTTT. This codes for CAWNRGFTDTQYF.

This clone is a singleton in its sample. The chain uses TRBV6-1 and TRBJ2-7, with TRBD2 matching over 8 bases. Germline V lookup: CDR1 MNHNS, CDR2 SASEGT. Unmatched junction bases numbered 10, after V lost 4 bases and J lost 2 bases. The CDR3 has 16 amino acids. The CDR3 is CASSAQLAVKTYEQYF. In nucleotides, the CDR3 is TGTGCCAGCAGTGCCCAACTAGCGGTGAAGACCTACGAGCAGTACTTC.

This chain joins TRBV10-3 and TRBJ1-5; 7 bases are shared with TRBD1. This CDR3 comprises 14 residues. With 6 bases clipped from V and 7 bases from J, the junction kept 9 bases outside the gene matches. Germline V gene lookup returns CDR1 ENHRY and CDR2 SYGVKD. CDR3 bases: TGTGCCATCAGCTCTGACAGGGCACGGCAGCCCCAGCATTTT. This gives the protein CAISSDRARQPQHF.

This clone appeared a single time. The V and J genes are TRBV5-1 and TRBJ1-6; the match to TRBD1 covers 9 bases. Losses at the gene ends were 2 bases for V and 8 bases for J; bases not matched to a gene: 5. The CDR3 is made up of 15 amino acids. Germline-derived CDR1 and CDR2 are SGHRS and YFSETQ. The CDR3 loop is CASSLGTGRHSPLHF. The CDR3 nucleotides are TGCGCCAGCAGCTTAGGGACAGGGAGACATTCACCCCTCCACTTT. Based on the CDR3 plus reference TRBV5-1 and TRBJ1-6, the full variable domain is KAGVTQTPRYLIKTRGQQVTLSCSPISGHRSVSWYQQTPGQGLQFLFEYFSETQRNKGNFPGRFSGRQFSNSRSEMNVSTLELGDSALYLCASSLGTGRHSPLHFGNGTRLTVT.

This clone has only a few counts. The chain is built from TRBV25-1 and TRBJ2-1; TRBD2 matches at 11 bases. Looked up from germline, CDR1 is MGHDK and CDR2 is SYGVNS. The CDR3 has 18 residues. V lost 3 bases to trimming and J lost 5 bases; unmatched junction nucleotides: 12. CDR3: CASSERRDTSGGHNEQFF. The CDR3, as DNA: TGTGCCAGCAGTGAGCGACGGGATACTAGCGGGGGCCACAATGAGCAGTTCTTC. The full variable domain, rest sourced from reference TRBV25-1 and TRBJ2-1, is EADIYQTPRYLVIGTGKKITLECSQTMGHDKMYWYQQDPGMELHLIHYSYGVNSTEKGDLSSESTVSRIRTEHFPLTLESARPSHTSQYLCASSERRDTSGGHNEQFFGPGTRLTVL.

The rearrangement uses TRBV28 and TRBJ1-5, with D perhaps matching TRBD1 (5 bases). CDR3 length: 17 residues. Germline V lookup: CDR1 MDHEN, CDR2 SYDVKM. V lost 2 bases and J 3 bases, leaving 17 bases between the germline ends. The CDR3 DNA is TGTGCCAGCAGTTTAGTGCAGGGTCAGTGGGACAATCAGCCCCAGCATTTT. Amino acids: CASSLVQGQWDNQPQHF.

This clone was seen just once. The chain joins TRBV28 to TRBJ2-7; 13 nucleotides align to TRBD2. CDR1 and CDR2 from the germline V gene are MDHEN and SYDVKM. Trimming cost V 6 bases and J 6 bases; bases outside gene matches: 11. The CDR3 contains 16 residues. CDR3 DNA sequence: TGTGCCAGCAGCCGGACCCCACTAGCGGGAGGGGGCGAGCAGTACTTC. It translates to CASSRTPLAGGGEQYF.

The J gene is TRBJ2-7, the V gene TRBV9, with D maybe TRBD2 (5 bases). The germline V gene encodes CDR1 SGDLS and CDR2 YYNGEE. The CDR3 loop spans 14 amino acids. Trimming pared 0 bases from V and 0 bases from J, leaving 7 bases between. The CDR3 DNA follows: TGTGCCAGCAGCGTAGCGGACTCCTCCTACGAGCAGTACTTC. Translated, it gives CASSVADSSYEQYF. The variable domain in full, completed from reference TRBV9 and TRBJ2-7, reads DSGVTQTPKHLITATGQRVTLRCSPRSGDLSVYWYQQSLDQGLQFLIQYYNGEERAKGNILERFSAQQFPDLHSELNLSSLELGDSALYFCASSVADSSYEQYFGPGTRLTVT.

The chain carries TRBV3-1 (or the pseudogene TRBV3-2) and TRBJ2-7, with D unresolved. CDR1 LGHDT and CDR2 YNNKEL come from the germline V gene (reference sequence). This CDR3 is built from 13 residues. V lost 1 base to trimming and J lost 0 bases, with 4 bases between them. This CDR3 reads CASSQVGSYEQYF. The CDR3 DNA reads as TGTGCCAGCAGCCAAGTCGGCTCCTACGAGCAGTACTTC.

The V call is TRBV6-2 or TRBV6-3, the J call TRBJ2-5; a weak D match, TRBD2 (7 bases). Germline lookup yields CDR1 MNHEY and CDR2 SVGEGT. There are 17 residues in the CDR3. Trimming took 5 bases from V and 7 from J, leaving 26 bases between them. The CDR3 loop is CASSALDRSAGIGTQYF. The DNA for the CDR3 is TGTGCCAGCAGTGCTCTCGACAGGTCAGCGGGGATCGGGACCCAGTACTTC.

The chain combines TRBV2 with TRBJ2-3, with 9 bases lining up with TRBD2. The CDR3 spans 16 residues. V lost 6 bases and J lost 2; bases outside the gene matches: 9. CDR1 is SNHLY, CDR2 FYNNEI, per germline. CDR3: CASSPNPGLATDTQYF. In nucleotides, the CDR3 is TGTGCCAGCAGCCCCAATCCGGGACTAGCCACAGATACGCAGTATTTT.

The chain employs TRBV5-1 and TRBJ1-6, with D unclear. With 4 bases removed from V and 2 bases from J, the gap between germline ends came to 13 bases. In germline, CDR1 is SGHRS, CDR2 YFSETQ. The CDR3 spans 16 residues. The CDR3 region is CASSPGREPYNSPLHF. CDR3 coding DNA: TGCGCCAGCAGCCCCGGCCGGGAACCCTATAATTCACCCCTCCACTTT.

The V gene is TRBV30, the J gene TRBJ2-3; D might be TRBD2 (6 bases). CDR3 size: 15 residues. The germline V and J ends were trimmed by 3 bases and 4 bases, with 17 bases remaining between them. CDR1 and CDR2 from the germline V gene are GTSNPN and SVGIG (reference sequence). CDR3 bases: TGTGCCTGGAGGCGTGGCGGGAATCGGGCAGATACGCAGTATTTT. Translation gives CAWRRGGNRADTQYF.

This CDR3 reads CASSSGQGPGTEAFF. The DNA for the CDR3 is TGTGCCAGCAGCTCGGGACAGGGGCCGGGCACTGAAGCTTTCTTT. The chain couples TRBV9 to TRBJ1-1; the match to TRBD1 covers 10 bases. The CDR3 has 15 amino acids. J gave up 4 bases and V 4 bases, and 7 bases lay outside the gene matches. Germline V lookup: CDR1 SGDLS, CDR2 YYNGEE.